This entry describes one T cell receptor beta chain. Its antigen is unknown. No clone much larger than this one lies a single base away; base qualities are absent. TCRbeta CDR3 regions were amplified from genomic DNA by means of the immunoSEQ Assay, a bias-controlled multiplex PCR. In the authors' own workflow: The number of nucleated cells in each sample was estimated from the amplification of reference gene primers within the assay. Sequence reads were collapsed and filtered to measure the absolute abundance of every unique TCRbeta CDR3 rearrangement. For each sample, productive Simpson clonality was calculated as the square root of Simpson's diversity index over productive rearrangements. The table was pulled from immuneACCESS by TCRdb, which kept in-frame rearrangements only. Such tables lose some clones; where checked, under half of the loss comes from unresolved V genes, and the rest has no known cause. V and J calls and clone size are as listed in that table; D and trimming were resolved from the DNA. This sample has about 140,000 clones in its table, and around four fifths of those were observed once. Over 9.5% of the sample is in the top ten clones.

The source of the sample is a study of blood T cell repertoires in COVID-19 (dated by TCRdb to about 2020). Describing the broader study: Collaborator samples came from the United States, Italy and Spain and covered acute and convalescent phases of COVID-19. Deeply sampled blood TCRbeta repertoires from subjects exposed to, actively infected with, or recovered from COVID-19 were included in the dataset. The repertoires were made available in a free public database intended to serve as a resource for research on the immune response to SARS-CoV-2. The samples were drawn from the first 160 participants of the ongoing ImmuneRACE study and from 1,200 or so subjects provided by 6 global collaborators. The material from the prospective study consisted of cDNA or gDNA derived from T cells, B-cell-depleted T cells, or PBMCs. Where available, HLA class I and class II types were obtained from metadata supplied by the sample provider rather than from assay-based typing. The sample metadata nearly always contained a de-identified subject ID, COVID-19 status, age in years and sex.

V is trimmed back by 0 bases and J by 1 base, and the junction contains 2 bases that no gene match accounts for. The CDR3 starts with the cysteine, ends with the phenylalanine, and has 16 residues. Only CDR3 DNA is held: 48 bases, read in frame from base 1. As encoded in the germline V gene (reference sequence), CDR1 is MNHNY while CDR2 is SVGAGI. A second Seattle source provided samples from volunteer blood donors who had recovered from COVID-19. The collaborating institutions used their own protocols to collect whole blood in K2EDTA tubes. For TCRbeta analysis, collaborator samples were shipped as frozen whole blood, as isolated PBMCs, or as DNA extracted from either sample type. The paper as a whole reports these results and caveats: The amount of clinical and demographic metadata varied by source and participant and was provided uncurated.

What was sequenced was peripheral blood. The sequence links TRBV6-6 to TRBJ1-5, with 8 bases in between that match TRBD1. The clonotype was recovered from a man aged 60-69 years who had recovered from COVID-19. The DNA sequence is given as TGTGCCAGCAGTTACTCGACAGGGGCGAGCAATCAGCCCCAGCATTTT. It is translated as CASSYSTGASNQPQHF.